Following are 27 T cell receptor beta chains from one sample sequenced in a study of T cell responses to AZD1222 COVID-19 vaccine. The protocol was immunoSEQ multiplex PCR, while the TCRdb copy is restricted to in-frame clones and leaves out a portion. The sample comprises approximately 90,000 clones, roughly nine tenths of which are singletons, and over 2% rests with the top ten. The source was peripheral blood, collected on day 0 of AZD1222 vaccination. These receptors were collected from an adult in good health.

A single count supports this clone. The rearrangement uses TRBV24-1 and TRBJ2-1; 8 nucleotides agree with TRBD2. CDR1 is KGHDR, CDR2 SFDVKD, per germline. Unmatched junction bases numbered 2, after V lost 3 bases and J lost 5 bases. The CDR3 consists of 14 residues. DNA of the CDR3: TGTGCCACCAGTGATCCGGGAGGGCACAATGAGCAGTTCTTC. It codes for CATSDPGGHNEQFF.

V is TRBV6-5 and J is TRBJ1-1, with a possible D match to TRBD1 (6 bases). The CDR3 has 12 residues. Looked up from germline, CDR1 is MNHEY and CDR2 is SVGAGI. Trimming shortened V by 11 bases and J by 10 bases, and 20 bases separated the two germline ends. The CDR3 protein is CAGSAVRGGAFF. CDR3 DNA: TGTGCCGGGTCGGCAGTAAGGGGGGGAGCTTTCTTT.

This chain uses TRBV18 with TRBJ2-2; 7 nucleotides line up with TRBD1. J was trimmed by 6 bases and V by 4 bases; bases with no gene match: 8. CDR1 and CDR2 (germline): KGHSH, LQKENI. This CDR3 has 15 amino acids. The CDR3 here is CASSQSTGVSGELFF. The CDR3 coding sequence is TGTGCCAGCTCACAGTCTACAGGGGTTTCCGGGGAGCTGTTTTTT.

The chain uses TRBV5-6 and TRBJ1-4; D is unclear. From germline, CDR1 is SGHDT and CDR2 YYEEEE. Trimming left V 3 bases short and J 7 bases short, with 13 bases between. The CDR3 runs 14 residues. CDR3 nucleotide sequence: TGTGCCAGCAGCTCAACGTTGGTAGTTGAAAAACTGTTTTTT. The encoded protein is CASSSTLVVEKLFF.

V is TRBV3-1 (or the pseudogene TRBV3-2) and J is TRBJ1-1; D unresolved. The germline V gene has CDR1 LGHDT and CDR2 YNNKEL (reference sequence). Trimming removed 3 bases from V and 6 bases from J, with 8 bases in between. The length of the CDR3 is 12 residues. The CDR3 here is CASSQGMAEAFF. The CDR3 bases are TGTGCCAGCAGCCAGGGGATGGCTGAAGCTTTCTTT.

The genes are TRBV18 and TRBJ2-7, with D unresolved. The CDR3 runs 14 residues. Per germline, CDR1 KGHSH and CDR2 LQKENI. With 1 base removed from V and 3 bases from J, the gap between germline ends came to 10 bases. The CDR3: CASSPLQSNYEQYF. DNA for the CDR3: TGTGCCAGCTCACCACTACAGTCTAACTACGAGCAGTACTTC.

The chain employs TRBV3-1 (or the pseudogene TRBV3-2) and TRBJ1-4, with D perhaps TRBD1 (6 bases). The germline CDR1 and CDR2 sequences are LGHDT and YNNKEL (reference sequence). This CDR3 has 14 residues. The germline V and J ends were trimmed by 4 bases and 8 bases, with 14 bases remaining between them. The CDR3 loop reads CASSPLNRAEKLFF. The DNA for the CDR3 is TGTGCCAGCAGCCCCCTCAACAGGGCGGAAAAACTGTTTTTT.

The CDR3 DNA reads as TGCGCCAGCAGCTCTGCCAGGACGGCCGGGACTACCGTCTGGGAGCAGTTCTTC. Translated, it gives CASSSARTAGTTVWEQFF. The chain carries TRBV4-1 and TRBJ2-1; 7 positions match TRBD2. The V gene end was trimmed by 5 bases and the J gene end by 10 bases; junction bases not matched to a gene: 23. This CDR3 is built from 18 residues. From germline, CDR1 is MGHRA and CDR2 YSYEKL.

Notes on this clone: Germline is not matched at one junction end, which may reflect a read error. This chain links TRBV20-1 with TRBJ1-2; D remains unclear. CDR3 length: 11 amino acids. Germline V gene data show CDR1 as DFQATT and CDR2 as SNEGSKA (reference sequence). As DNA, the CDR3 is TGCAGTGCTGGAGAACGCTATGGCTACACCTTC. Amino acid sequence: CSAGERYGYTF.

This clone was detected once. The DNA for the CDR3 is TGTGCCAGTAGCCGGACAGGGGACTATGGCTACACCTTC. It translates to CASSRTGDYGYTF. This chain links TRBV19 with TRBJ1-2; 9 bases line up with TRBD1. Germline lookup yields CDR1 LNHDA and CDR2 SQIVND (reference sequence). Losses at the gene ends were 6 bases for V and 3 bases for J; bases not matched to a gene: 2. The CDR3 extends over 13 amino acids.

V and J are TRBV18 and TRBJ2-6; no clear D. Trimming pared 5 bases from V and 1 base from J, leaving 3 bases between. The germline V gene encodes CDR1 KGHSH and CDR2 LQKENI. The CDR3 extends over 13 amino acids. This chain's CDR3 is CASSVSGANVLTF. The CDR3 DNA is TGTGCCAGCTCAGTGTCTGGGGCCAACGTCCTGACTTTC.

This chain's CDR3 is CASSSASGNTGELFF. The CDR3 region has the DNA TGCGCCAGCAGTTCGGCTAGCGGGAACACCGGGGAGCTGTTTTTT. The rearrangement uses TRBV10-2 and TRBJ2-2; 7 bases are shared with TRBD2. J lost 1 base, V lost 5 bases, and 4 bases had no gene match. Looked up from germline, CDR1 is WSHSY and CDR2 is SAAADI. The CDR3 runs to 15 residues.

The rearrangement links TRBV25-1 to TRBJ2-3; the match to TRBD1 covers 12 bases. The CDR3 has 16 residues. CDR1 and CDR2 from the germline V gene are MGHDK and SYGVNS. V lost 6 bases to trimming and J lost 1 base; unmatched junction nucleotides: 5. This CDR3 is CASRPGTGGRTDTQYF. In nucleotides, the CDR3 is TGTGCCAGCAGGCCCGGGACAGGGGGCCGCACAGATACGCAGTATTTT. Together with reference TRBV25-1 and TRBJ2-3, the CDR3 gives the full variable domain: EADIYQTPRYLVIGTGKKITLECSQTMGHDKMYWYQQDPGMELHLIHYSYGVNSTEKGDLSSESTVSRIRTEHFPLTLESARPSHTSQYLCASRPGTGGRTDTQYFGPGTRLTVL.

This clone showed up just once. The rearrangement links TRBV15 to TRBJ2-5; a possible D gene is TRBD2 (5 bases). CDR3 length: 16 residues. The V gene lost 1 base and the J gene lost 3 bases, with 15 bases spanning the gap. CDR1 and CDR2 (germline): LNHNV, YYDKDF (reference sequence). Written as DNA, the CDR3 is TGTGCCACCAGCAGAGGGGCAGCGGACGGCGAAGAGACCCAGTACTTC. Protein sequence: CATSRGAADGEETQYF.

This clone was counted once. The chain links TRBV10-3 to TRBJ1-1; D unresolved. CDR1 and CDR2 (germline): ENHRY, SYGVKD. Trimming removed 9 bases from V and 4 bases from J, with 15 bases in between. CDR3 length equals 13 residues. This CDR3 is CAIQTQSGTEAFF. Written as DNA, the CDR3 is TGTGCCATACAAACACAGTCGGGCACTGAAGCTTTCTTT.

The genes are TRBV7-2 and TRBJ2-7, with D tentatively TRBD1 (6 bases). Looked up from germline, CDR1 is SGHTA and CDR2 is FQGNSA. The CDR3 runs 13 residues. The V gene lost 4 bases and the J gene lost 2 bases, with 9 bases spanning the gap. The CDR3 region has the DNA TGTGCCAGCAGCTCCCAGGGGACCTACGAGCAGTACTTC. Its protein product is CASSSQGTYEQYF.

This clone appeared a single time. One junction end disagrees with the germline gene, perhaps due to a read error. The gene calls are TRBV3-1 (or the pseudogene TRBV3-2) and TRBJ1-1, with TRBD1 as a possible D gene (5 bases). Germline-derived CDR1 and CDR2 are LGHDT and YNNKEL (reference sequence). CDR3 size: 13 residues. The CDR3: CASSQVGTIGAVF. The CDR3 DNA reads TGTGCCAGCAGCCAAGTTGGGACCATCGGAGCAGTTTTT.

The gene calls are TRBV6-5 and TRBJ2-7; 10 nucleotides agree with TRBD1. The V and J ends lost 4 bases and 11 bases, in that order; junction bases with no gene match: 5. Germline V lookup: CDR1 MNHEY, CDR2 SVGAGI. There are 12 residues in the CDR3. CDR3 loop: CASSSGQGREYF. Written as DNA, the CDR3 is TGTGCCAGCAGTTCGGGACAGGGGAGAGAGTACTTC.

This clone was counted a single time. This rearrangement joins TRBV28 to TRBJ2-1; 7 bases are a match to TRBD2. This CDR3 comprises 16 residues. Germline V gives CDR1 MDHEN, CDR2 SYDVKM. Losses at the gene ends were 6 bases for V and 2 bases for J; bases not matched to a gene: 10. This chain's CDR3 is CASSGKKAGTYNEQFF. CDR3 nucleotide sequence: TGTGCCAGCAGCGGCAAAAAAGCGGGAACCTACAATGAGCAGTTCTTC. Complete variable domain (other parts from reference TRBV28 and TRBJ2-1): DVKVTQSSRYLVKRTGEKVFLECVQDMDHENMFWYRQDPGLGLRLIYFSYDVKMKEKGDIPEGYSVSREKKERFSLILESASTNQTSMYLCASSGKKAGTYNEQFFGPGTRLTVL.

The genes are TRBV3-1 (or the pseudogene TRBV3-2) and TRBJ1-5; the D gene is possibly TRBD1 (5 bases). Per germline, CDR1 LGHDT and CDR2 YNNKEL (reference sequence). CDR3 length: 13 amino acids. Trimming shortened V by 2 bases and J by 6 bases, and 8 bases separated the two germline ends. This CDR3 is CASSQSGGQPQHF. CDR3 in DNA: TGTGCCAGCAGCCAATCGGGGGGTCAGCCCCAGCATTTT.

This clone is a singleton in its sample. The chain combines TRBV7-9 with TRBJ1-6; possible D gene TRBD1, 6 bases. Germline assignment: CDR1 SEHNR and CDR2 FQNEAQ (reference sequence). The CDR3 has 15 residues. The V end was cut by 4 bases, the J end by 10 bases, with 17 bases between. CDR3 region: CASSSTGFGGSPLHF. CDR3 nucleotide sequence: TGTGCCAGCAGCTCAACAGGGTTCGGGGGGTCACCCCTCCACTTT.

This clone was seen a few times. The CDR3 is CASTREDSSGNTIYF. CDR3 in DNA: TGTGCCAGTACCAGGGAGGACAGCTCTGGAAACACCATATATTTT. The chain employs TRBV19 and TRBJ1-3; D possibly corresponds to TRBD1 (6 bases). The V and J ends lost 7 bases and 0 bases respectively, with 13 bases between them. The V gene's germline CDR1 is LNHDA and CDR2 SQIVND (reference sequence). The CDR3 is 15 residues long.

The gene calls are TRBV19 and TRBJ2-7; 7 bases fit TRBD2. CDR1 LNHDA and CDR2 SQIVND come from the germline V gene (reference sequence). J gave up 5 bases and V 5 bases, and 9 bases lay outside the gene matches. This CDR3 has 14 amino acids. CDR3: CASSRGEVLHEQYF. Written as DNA, the CDR3 is TGTGCCAGTAGTCGGGGGGAGGTCCTCCACGAGCAGTACTTC.

This clone was observed a few times. The chain carries TRBV12-3 or TRBV12-4 and TRBJ2-7; D is perhaps TRBD2 (5 bases). V was clipped by 5 bases and J by 2 bases, with 7 bases between them. CDR3 size: 12 residues. CDR3 sequence (DNA): TGTGCCAGCAGTGGGAGACCCTACGAGCAGTACTTC. It specifies CASSGRPYEQYF.

The rearrangement uses TRBV6-5 and TRBJ1-4; 9 bases are shared with TRBD1. This CDR3 region has 14 residues. V lost 6 bases, J lost 3 bases, and 2 bases stayed unmatched. Germline assignment: CDR1 MNHEY and CDR2 SVGAGI. CDR3 amino acids: CASRRTGANEKLFF. For the CDR3, the DNA is TGTGCCAGCAGAAGGACAGGGGCTAATGAAAAACTGTTTTTT.

The rearrangement joins TRBV5-1 to TRBJ1-1, with TRBD1 matching over 8 bases. The CDR3 extends over 14 amino acids. The germline gives CDR1 SGHRS, CDR2 YFSETQ. The junction had 3 bases not matched to a gene; V was cut back by 4 bases and J by 1 base. Here the CDR3 DNA reads TGCGCCAGCAGCCGACAGGGGAAGAACACTGAAGCTTTCTTT. It specifies CASSRQGKNTEAFF.

In its sample, this clone was seen once. In DNA form, the CDR3 reads TGTGCCAGCAGCTTAATCCAGACAGGGAACTATGGCTACACCTTC. This translates into CASSLIQTGNYGYTF. The chain uses TRBV11-2 and TRBJ1-2, with 7 bases matching TRBD1. Germline V CDR1 and CDR2: SGHAT, FQNNGV. The V and J ends lost 2 bases and 2 bases, in that order; junction bases with no gene match: 5. The CDR3 runs to 15 residues.